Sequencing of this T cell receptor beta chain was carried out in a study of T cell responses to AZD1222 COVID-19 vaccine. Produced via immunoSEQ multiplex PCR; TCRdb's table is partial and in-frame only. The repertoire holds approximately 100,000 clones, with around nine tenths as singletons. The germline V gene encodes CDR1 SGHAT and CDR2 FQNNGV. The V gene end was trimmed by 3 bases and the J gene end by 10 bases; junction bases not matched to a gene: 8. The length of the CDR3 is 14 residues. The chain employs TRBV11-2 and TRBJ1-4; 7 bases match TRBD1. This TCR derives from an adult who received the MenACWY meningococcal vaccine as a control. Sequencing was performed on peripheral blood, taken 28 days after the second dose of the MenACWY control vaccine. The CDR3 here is CASSFDRDVGKLFF. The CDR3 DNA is TGTGCCAGCAGCTTTGACAGGGACGTCGGAAAACTGTTTTTT.